This T cell receptor beta chain was documented in a study of T-cell reconstitution after alpha-beta-depleted transplantation in children (dated by TCRdb to about 2016). Background for the entire study: T-cell immune reconstitution after TCRalphabeta/CD19-depleted allogeneic hematopoietic cell transplantation in children was quantitatively tracked in the study by means of TCR repertoire profiling.

This clonotype was recorded at least ten times. This receptor's antigen is unknown. Per-nucleotide qualities are absent, and no much larger clonotype sits a single base away. From the germline V gene, CDR1 is MNHEY and CDR2 is SVGAGI. The CDR3 holds 15 amino acids from the cysteine to the phenylalanine. Of the read, only the CDR3 DNA is kept; its 45 bases are in frame from base 1. V has 2 bases trimmed and J has 1 base trimmed; junction bases matching no gene number 4. Library method: PCR. Sequencer: Illumina HiSeq 2500. To normalize quantification of the TCRbeta repertoire, the TCR libraries were built with molecular barcoding that relied on unique molecular identifiers. TCRdb ran its own pipeline on the public reads, namely fastp trimming at Q25 and MiXCR clone calling, and kept in-frame beta chains. Merged by CDR3 protein, the rows form single entries marked with the most common genes and DNA. The sample table shows roughly 100,000 distinct CDR3 sequences, and around 5.9% are seen once. The ten largest clones add up to about 6.1% of the sample.

Results the study describes overall, beyond this receptor: Apparently early alphabetaT-cell count recovery about two months after transplant reportedly relied on only several hundred rapidly expanded clones derived from non-depleted graft cells. In some patients, the high TCRbeta diversity seen at day 60 was put down to recipient T cells and intrathymic progenitors that had survived conditioning. Hyperexpanded clone frequencies declined over subsequent months; after one year, T-cell counts and TCRbeta diversity were mostly attributed to newly produced T cells.

Read against the paper, the sample's time point label means: day 60 (about 2 months) after transplantation. The sample's treatment or condition label, in plain terms: allogeneic hematopoietic cell transplantation with graft depleted of TCRalphabeta T cells and CD19 B cells. TCRalphabeta/CD19-depleted allogeneic hematopoietic cell grafts were given to the transplant recipients, all of whom were children. The clonotype comes from a female patient aged 2-9 years who had a stem cell transplant for Fanconi anemia, so the T cells may come from the graft donor. This material consisted of PBMCs, mostly from graft donor cells, taken 60 days after TCRalphabeta/CD19-depleted stem cell transplant. Rearrangement joined TRBV6-5 to TRBJ2-5; TRBD2 agrees with 7 junctional bases. The nucleotide sequence is given as TGTGCCAGCAGTTACCCATCTAGCGGCCAAGAGACCCAGTACTTC. Its protein is CASSYPSSGQETQYF.